Presented here are 5 T cell receptor beta chains from one specimen sequenced in a study of T cell responses to AZD1222 COVID-19 vaccine. Measured with immunoSEQ multiplex PCR; TCRdb has only the in-frame clones, and not every one. The sample yields 15,000 to 20,000 clones, roughly nine tenths seen once. Material: peripheral blood, obtained 28 days after the second AZD1222 dose. These receptors all come from an adult who received the AZD1222 COVID-19 vaccine.

This chain uses TRBV28 with TRBJ1-4; 7 nucleotides agree with TRBD1. CDR3 length: 15 residues. Trimming removed 4 bases from V and 2 bases from J; junction bases left unmatched: 4. Germline V gene sequence: CDR1 MDHEN, CDR2 SYDVKM. The CDR3 nucleotides read TGTGCCAGCAGTTCCCCGACAGGGACTAATGAAAAACTGTTTTTT. Protein sequence: CASSSPTGTNEKLFF.

The chain combines TRBV7-9 with TRBJ2-5; possible D gene TRBD1, 6 bases. The V and J ends lost 5 bases and 3 bases respectively, with 10 bases between them. CDR1 and CDR2 (germline): SEHNR, FQNEAQ (reference sequence). The length of the CDR3 is 13 residues. CDR3 sequence reads: CASSGTPEETQYF. In DNA form, the CDR3 reads TGTGCCAGCAGCGGGACACCCGAAGAGACCCAGTACTTC.

The genes are TRBV6-1 and TRBJ1-2; 7 bases align to TRBD1. J was trimmed by 3 bases and V by 0 bases; bases with no gene match: 4. CDR3 size: 15 residues. In germline, CDR1 is MNHNS, CDR2 SASEGT. CDR3 protein: CASSEAPGQYYGYTF. CDR3 bases: TGTGCCAGCAGTGAAGCGCCGGGACAGTACTATGGCTACACCTTC.

The chain links TRBV27 to TRBJ2-7; D unresolved. V lost 3 bases and J 4 bases, leaving 1 base between the germline ends. Germline CDR1 MNHEY, CDR2 SMNVEV (reference sequence). The CDR3 is 10 residues long. CDR3 sequence: CASSLYEQYV. The CDR3 DNA sequence: TGTGCCAGCAGTTTGTACGAGCAGTACGTC.

This rearrangement joins TRBV9 to TRBJ2-2, with TRBD2 matching over 7 bases. The germline V gene encodes CDR1 SGDLS and CDR2 YYNGEE. V lost 4 bases, J lost 4 bases, and 7 bases stayed unmatched. The CDR3 runs to 15 residues. The CDR3 nucleotides are TGTGCCAGCAGCTCAAGGACTAGTTCCACCGGGGAGCTGTTTTTT. Its protein product is CASSSRTSSTGELFF.